This TCR beta chain came from a study of Graves' ophthalmopathy and Graves' hyperthyroidism. Study at large: The authors collected peripheral blood at initial diagnosis, before any treatment. Whole-study findings and limits: As the model predicted ophthalmopathy progression, it achieved a sensitivity of 55% to 71% and a specificity of about 72%.

To note about this clonotype: Its antigen is unknown.

This CDR3 contains 13 residues. CDR1 and CDR2 (germline): LNHDA, SQIVND (reference sequence). V shed 5 bases and J shed 8 bases, with 15 bases lying between them. Patients were left out if they had other autoimmune diseases, uncontrolled infections, pregnancy or lactation. The authors diagnosed from clinical symptoms, serum thyroxine, TRAb, thyroid ultrasound and orbital computed tomography. Amplified TCR beta CDR3 regions were obtained using RNA transcripts as template. HTBI-primed RT-PCR formed the first round, and a multiplex PCR formed the second. In TCRdb, the multiplex PCR reads were re-called with MiXCR into one record per CDR3 protein. The table has approximately 160,000 distinct CDR3 sequences, roughly two fifths seen once.

The sample was peripheral blood. The chain employs TRBV19 and TRBJ1-1; tentative D call: TRBD1 (5 bases). This sequence originates from a man aged 25-40 years with Graves' ophthalmopathy. CDR3: CASSPGARVEAFF. The CDR3 DNA reads as TGTGCCAGTAGTCCCGGGGCCCGAGTAGAAGCTTTCTTT.